One sample yielded the 27 T cell receptor beta chains listed below, sequenced in a study of regulatory T cells in long-lasting Graves disease. Time point noted: persistent/refractory GD, antithyroid drugs over 5 years with positive TRAb. PBMCs were the source of the RNA used for TCR sequencing. Both iRepertoire HTBI primers and Arm-PCR of CDR3 regions were used to build the TCR beta libraries. TCRdb ran MiXCR on the multiplex PCR reads and lists one entry per CDR3 protein. Of 400,000 or so distinct CDR3 sequences listed, less than 25% are singletons. The sample consisted of peripheral blood mononuclear cells (PBMCs), taken when the disease was refractory, from a patient treated with antithyroid drugs. The receptors here all came from a female donor with Graves disease.

This clonotype was seen at least ten times. The genes are TRBV20-1 and TRBJ1-2, with D possibly matching TRBD1 (5 bases). The CDR3 contains 14 residues. Germline V lookup: CDR1 DFQATT, CDR2 SNEGSKA (reference sequence). V lost 6 bases and J 0 bases, leaving 14 bases between the germline ends. The CDR3 DNA follows: TGCAGTGCAATGGAGCGGGACCCTAACTATGGCTACACCTTC. This codes for CSAMERDPNYGYTF.

This clonotype was seen repeatedly, ten times or more. The chain uses TRBV20-1 and TRBJ2-5; TRBD2 matches at 7 bases. The CDR3 has 13 amino acids. CDR1 is DFQATT, CDR2 SNEGSKA, per germline (reference sequence). Losses at the gene ends were 3 bases for V and 5 bases for J; bases not matched to a gene: 6. CDR3 amino acids: CSASLGGRETQYF. In DNA form, the CDR3 reads TGCAGTGCTAGTTTGGGGGGGAGGGAGACCCAGTACTTC.

Only a few counts were recorded for this clonotype. This chain uses TRBV5-1 with TRBJ2-7; 11 bases line up with TRBD1. CDR3 length equals 15 residues. The germline V gene encodes CDR1 SGHRS and CDR2 YFSETQ. V was clipped by 0 bases and J by 4 bases; unmatched bases: 3. This CDR3 is CASSLDGQGAYEQYF. DNA for the CDR3: TGCGCCAGCAGCTTGGACGGACAGGGGGCATACGAGCAGTACTTC.

The rearrangement uses TRBV5-1 and TRBJ2-7; 12 bases map to TRBD2. The germline CDR1 and CDR2 sequences are SGHRS and YFSETQ. After removal of 0 bases from V and 6 bases from J, the junction contained 4 bases not matched to a gene. CDR3 length: 15 amino acids. The CDR3 sequence is CASSLVTSGSSEQYF. CDR3 nucleotide sequence: TGCGCCAGCAGCTTGGTGACTAGCGGGAGTTCCGAGCAGTACTTC.

This clonotype was seen repeatedly, ten times or more. The rearrangement links TRBV7-2 to TRBJ2-5, with 10 bases lining up with TRBD2. This CDR3 comprises 18 residues. Germline V gene data show CDR1 as SGHTA and CDR2 as FQGNSA. With 5 bases clipped from V and 4 bases from J, the junction kept 16 bases outside the gene matches. CDR3 sequence: CASSHGIGASGSGETQYF. The CDR3 nucleotides are TGTGCCAGCAGCCACGGAATTGGCGCTAGCGGGAGTGGAGAGACCCAGTACTTC.

The chain joins TRBV20-1 to TRBJ2-5; 13 bases align to TRBD2. TRBJ2-1 explains the end of the DNA better; the J call may be wrong. Germline lookup yields CDR1 DFQATT and CDR2 SNEGSKA (reference sequence). This CDR3 comprises 14 residues. This CDR3 reads CSARGLAGYNEQFF. DNA of the CDR3: TGCAGTGCTAGGGGACTAGCGGGGTACAATGAGCAGTTCTTC.

With respect to this clonotype: One base away lies a much larger clone, so this may be a sequencing read error. This rearrangement joins TRBV30 to TRBJ2-7; D not certain. The CDR3 is 11 amino acids. Per the germline V gene, CDR1 is GTSNPN and CDR2 is SVGIG (reference sequence). CDR3: CAWSGSYGQYF. The CDR3 DNA reads TGTGCCTGGAGTGGATCCTACGGGCAGTACTTC.

This clonotype has more than one count but fewer than ten. V usage is TRBV18 and J usage is TRBJ2-7, with 8 bases identical to TRBD2. After removal of 6 bases from V and 5 bases from J, the junction contained 9 bases not matched to a gene. CDR1 is KGHSH and CDR2 is LQKENI in the germline V gene. CDR3 length equals 14 residues. The CDR3 loop is CASSPSPAGDEQYF. The CDR3 region has the DNA TGTGCCAGCTCTCCAAGTCCAGCGGGAGACGAGCAGTACTTC.

The J gene is TRBJ2-7, the V gene TRBV6-1; D is possibly TRBD1 (5 bases). This CDR3 contains 17 residues. Germline V gene lookup returns CDR1 MNHNS and CDR2 SASEGT. V was shortened by 5 bases and J by 3 bases, with 23 bases between the two germline ends. The DNA for the CDR3 is TGTGCCAGCAGTCAATCCAACCACCAGGGATGGAACTACGAGCAGTACTTC. Its protein product is CASSQSNHQGWNYEQYF.

This clonotype was observed many times. The chain employs TRBV20-1 and TRBJ1-6; D may be TRBD1 (5 bases). The CDR3 extends over 14 amino acids. CDR1 and CDR2 (germline): DFQATT, SNEGSKA (reference sequence). V was cut by 1 base and J by 6 bases, with 10 bases left in between. The CDR3 coding sequence is TGCAGTGCTAGAGTAGTGACAGCTAATTCACCCCTCCACTTT. Translation gives CSARVVTANSPLHF.

This clonotype has ten or more counts. CDR3 residues: CASSGGTINSYEQYF. The CDR3 DNA sequence: TGTGCCAGCAGTGGAGGGACTATCAACTCCTACGAGCAGTACTTC. The chain joins TRBV28 to TRBJ2-7; 7 bases match TRBD2. V lost 5 bases, J lost 0 bases, and 7 bases stayed unmatched. The germline V gene has CDR1 MDHEN and CDR2 SYDVKM. CDR3 length equals 15 residues.

The chain combines TRBV2 with TRBJ2-7, with TRBD1 identical over 10 bases. The V segment lost 8 bases and the J segment 2 bases; nucleotides outside the gene matches: 9. The CDR3 length is 15 residues. CDR1 and CDR2 (germline): SNHLY, FYNNEI. The chain's CDR3 is CASGLPGQGTYEQYF. CDR3 nucleotides: TGTGCCAGCGGACTCCCGGGACAGGGGACCTACGAGCAGTACTTC. The full variable domain, rest sourced from reference TRBV2 and TRBJ2-7, is EPEVTQTPSHQVTQMGQEVILRCVPISNHLYFYWYRQILGQKVEFLVSFYNNEISEKSEIFDDQFSVERPDGSNFTLKIRSTKLEDSAMYFCASGLPGQGTYEQYFGPGTRLTVT.

The V gene is TRBV20-1, the J gene TRBJ2-7, with a possible D match to TRBD1 (5 bases). V lost 0 bases and J 3 bases, leaving 9 bases between the germline ends. CDR3 size: 13 residues. Looked up from germline, CDR1 is DFQATT and CDR2 is SNEGSKA (reference sequence). DNA for the CDR3: TGCAGTGCTAGAGAGGGTAGGGGCTACGAGCAGTACTTC. Translated: CSAREGRGYEQYF.

J is TRBJ2-1 and V is TRBV2; TRBD1 is a possible D gene (6 bases). CDR1 is SNHLY and CDR2 is FYNNEI in the germline V gene. Trimming pared 5 bases from V and 6 bases from J, leaving 8 bases between. This CDR3 is built from 12 residues. The CDR3 sequence: CASSRTVNEQFF. CDR3 in DNA: TGTGCCAGCAGTCGGACAGTCAATGAGCAGTTCTTC. The full variable domain, in which reference TRBV2 and TRBJ2-1 provide the parts outside the CDR3, is EPEVTQTPSHQVTQMGQEVILRCVPISNHLYFYWYRQILGQKVEFLVSFYNNEISEKSEIFDDQFSVERPDGSNFTLKIRSTKLEDSAMYFCASSRTVNEQFFGPGTRLTVL.

Many counts were recorded for this clonotype. This chain connects TRBV28 to TRBJ1-2; TRBD1 matches at 10 bases. J was trimmed by 5 bases and V by 6 bases; bases with no gene match: 6. Germline V gene lookup returns CDR1 MDHEN and CDR2 SYDVKM. The CDR3 runs to 14 residues. In nucleotides, the CDR3 is TGTGCCAGCAGACCGGGGGGACAGGGGTATGGCTACACCTTC. This encodes CASRPGGQGYGYTF.

The chain joins TRBV15 to TRBJ2-7; 8 bases fit TRBD2. This CDR3 comprises 16 residues. V lost 2 bases to trimming and J lost 1 base; unmatched junction nucleotides: 7. In germline, CDR1 is LNHNV, CDR2 YYDKDF (reference sequence). The CDR3 reads CATSRYGAGASYEQYF. In DNA, the CDR3 is TGTGCCACCAGCAGATACGGAGCGGGAGCATCCTACGAGCAGTACTTC.

This clonotype was detected ten times or more. The V call is TRBV27, the J call TRBJ2-7; TRBD1 matches 9 bases. From germline, CDR1 is MNHEY and CDR2 SMNVEV (reference sequence). Trimming cost V 6 bases and J 1 base; bases outside gene matches: 7. This CDR3 is built from 15 residues. CDR3: CASRTGTGISYEQYF. In nucleotides, the CDR3 is TGTGCCAGCAGAACAGGGACAGGGATATCCTACGAGCAGTACTTC.

This clonotype was seen repeatedly, ten times or more. This chain links TRBV20-1 with TRBJ1-6; TRBD1 matches 10 bases. Germline lookup yields CDR1 DFQATT and CDR2 SNEGSKA (reference sequence). With V trimmed by 1 base and J by 5 bases, 5 bases remained unmatched. This CDR3 contains 16 residues. In nucleotides, the CDR3 is TGCAGTGCTAGAGGGGACAGGGGAATCAATAATTCACCCCTCCACTTT. Translating gives CSARGDRGINNSPLHF.

This chain connects TRBV20-1 to TRBJ1-5; tentatively, D is TRBD1 (6 bases). The CDR3 contains 16 residues. V was cut by 0 bases and J by 1 base, with 13 bases left in between. Germline V lookup: CDR1 DFQATT, CDR2 SNEGSKA (reference sequence). CDR3 nucleotide sequence: TGCAGTGCTAGAGATCGCGGGGGGACAAGCAATCAGCCCCAGCATTTT. This sequence encodes CSARDRGGTSNQPQHF.

This clonotype was recorded at least ten times. The chain couples TRBV20-1 to TRBJ2-5, with D perhaps given as TRBD1 or TRBD2 (5 bases each). This CDR3 spans 12 amino acids. V lost 6 bases, J lost 1 base, and 9 bases lay in between. Per germline, CDR1 DFQATT and CDR2 SNEGSKA (reference sequence). CDR3: CSAIGTQETQYF. The CDR3 bases are TGCAGTGCGATCGGGACCCAAGAGACCCAGTACTTC.

The chain combines TRBV7-2 with TRBJ2-3; 10 positions match TRBD1. CDR1 SGHTA and CDR2 FQGNSA come from the germline V gene. With 5 bases clipped from V and 3 bases from J, the junction kept 5 bases outside the gene matches. The CDR3 sequence is 15 residues long. CDR3 amino acids: CASSPGTGETDTQYF. Here the CDR3 DNA reads TGTGCCAGCAGCCCCGGGACAGGGGAAACAGATACGCAGTATTTT. Combining the CDR3 with reference TRBV7-2 and TRBJ2-3 gives the whole variable domain GAGVSQSPSNKVTEKGKDVELRCDPISGHTALYWYRQSLGQGLEFLIYFQGNSAPDKSGLPSDRFSAERTGGSVSTLTIQRTQQEDSAVYLCASSPGTGETDTQYFGPGTRLTVL.

Note on this clonotype: One end of the junction is discordant with germline, which a read error may explain. The chain carries TRBV29-1 and TRBJ2-5; the match to TRBD1 covers 7 bases. This CDR3 contains 13 residues. From germline, CDR1 is SQVTM and CDR2 ANQGSEA. The chain's CDR3 is CSLEGGSTETQYF. The CDR3 DNA reads as TGCAGCCTTGAAGGGGGCAGTACGGAGACCCAGTACTTC. The complete variable domain, with remaining parts taken from reference TRBV29-1 and TRBJ2-5, reads SAVISQKPSRDICQRGTSLTIQCQVDSQVTMMFWYRQQPGQSLTLIATANQGSEATYESGFVIDKFPISRPNLTFSTLTVSNMSPEDSSIYLCSLEGGSTETQYFGPGTRLLVL.

This chain links TRBV7-3 with TRBJ2-1; D is perhaps TRBD2 (5 bases). The V gene lost 6 bases and the J gene lost 10 bases, with 28 bases spanning the gap. The CDR3 covers 17 residues. CDR1 is SGHTA, CDR2 FQGTGA, per germline. Here the CDR3 DNA reads TGTGCCAGCAGTCCCAGCCCGTCGGCGCTCCCTCAGCGGGAGCAGTTCTTC. Encoded protein: CASSPSPSALPQREQFF.

This clonotype has only a few counts. This rearrangement joins TRBV19 to TRBJ1-1, with no clear D. V lost 5 bases and J lost 0, with 7 bases in between. CDR3 length equals 13 residues. Germline assignment: CDR1 LNHDA and CDR2 SQIVND (reference sequence). The CDR3 here is CASSPQLNTEAFF. The CDR3 nucleotides are TGTGCCAGTAGTCCTCAGTTGAACACTGAAGCTTTCTTT.

This clonotype was counted at least ten times. The V and J genes are TRBV15 and TRBJ1-5; D gene ambiguous. The CDR3 loop spans 13 amino acids. V was pared by 0 bases and J by 6 bases, with 6 bases between. Germline V gene sequence: CDR1 LNHNV, CDR2 YYDKDF (reference sequence). The CDR3 coding sequence is TGTGCCACCAGCAGAGAGGGAGGTCAGCCCCAGCATTTT. It is translated as CATSREGGQPQHF. Looking up the rest from reference TRBV15 and TRBJ1-5 gives the full variable domain: DAMVIQNPRYQVTQFGKPVTLSCSQTLNHNVMYWYQQKSSQAPKLLFHYYDKDFNNEADTPDNFQSRRPNTSFCFLDIRSPGLGDTAMYLCATSREGGQPQHFGDGTRLSIL.

This clonotype occurred many times. This chain uses TRBV29-1 with TRBJ1-1; D is unclear. Germline V CDR1 and CDR2: SQVTM, ANQGSEA. There are 13 residues in the CDR3. Trimming removed 4 bases at V and 1 base at J, with 10 bases between. The CDR3 reads CSVAPAPNTEAFF. Written as DNA, the CDR3 is TGCAGCGTTGCCCCGGCACCGAACACTGAAGCTTTCTTT.

In the case of this clonotype: The conserved closing phenylalanine or tryptophan is absent in this CDR3, likely reflecting a read error. The chain is built from TRBV7-2 and TRBJ2-7, with D perhaps matching TRBD2 (6 bases). Trimming took 8 bases from V and 2 from J, leaving 13 bases between them. There are 13 residues in the CDR3. Germline V CDR1 and CDR2: SGHTA, FQGNSA. CDR3 in DNA: TGTGCCAGCGGGCGGGACGAGCCCTACGAGCAGTACTCC. This encodes CASGRDEPYEQYS.